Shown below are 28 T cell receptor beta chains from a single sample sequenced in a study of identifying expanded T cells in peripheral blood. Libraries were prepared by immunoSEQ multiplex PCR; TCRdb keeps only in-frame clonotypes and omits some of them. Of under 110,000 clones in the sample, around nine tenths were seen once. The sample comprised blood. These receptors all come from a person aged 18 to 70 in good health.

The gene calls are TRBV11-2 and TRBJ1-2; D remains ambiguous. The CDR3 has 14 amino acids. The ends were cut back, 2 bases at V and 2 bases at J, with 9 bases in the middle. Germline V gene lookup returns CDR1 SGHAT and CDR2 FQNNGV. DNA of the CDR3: TGTGCCAGCAGCTTAAGTTACAGAAACTATGGCTACACCTTC. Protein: CASSLSYRNYGYTF.

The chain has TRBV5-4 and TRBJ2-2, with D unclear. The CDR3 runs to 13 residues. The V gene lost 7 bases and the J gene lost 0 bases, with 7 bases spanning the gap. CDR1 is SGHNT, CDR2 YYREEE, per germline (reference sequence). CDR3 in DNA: TGTGCCAGCGTAGAGGCGAACACCGGGGAGCTGTTTTTT. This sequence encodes CASVEANTGELFF. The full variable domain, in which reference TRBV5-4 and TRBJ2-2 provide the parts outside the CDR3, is ETGVTQSPTHLIKTRGQQVTLRCSSQSGHNTVSWYQQALGQGPQFIFQYYREEENGRGNFPPRFSGLQFPNYSSELNVNALELDDSALYLCASVEANTGELFFGEGSRLTVL.

The chain's CDR3 is CASSEQGSDEAFF. CDR3 nucleotides: TGCGCCAGCAGCGAACAGGGCAGCGATGAAGCTTTCTTT. The V and J genes are TRBV5-1 and TRBJ1-1; possible D gene TRBD1, 6 bases. CDR1 SGHRS and CDR2 YFSETQ come from the germline V gene. The CDR3 sequence is 13 residues long. V was pared by 4 bases and J by 7 bases, with 14 bases between.

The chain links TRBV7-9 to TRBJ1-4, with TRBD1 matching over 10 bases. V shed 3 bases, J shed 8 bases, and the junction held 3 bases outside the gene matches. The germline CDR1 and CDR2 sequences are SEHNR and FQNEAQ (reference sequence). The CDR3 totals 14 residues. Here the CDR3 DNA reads TGTGCCAGCAGCTTGGGACAGGGGAAGGAAAAACTGTTTTTT. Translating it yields CASSLGQGKEKLFF.

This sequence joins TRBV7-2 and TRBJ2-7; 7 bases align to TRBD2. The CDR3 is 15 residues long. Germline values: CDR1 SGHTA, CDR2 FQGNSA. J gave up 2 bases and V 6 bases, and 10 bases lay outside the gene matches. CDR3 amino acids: CASSPSRGVPYEQYF. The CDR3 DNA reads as TGTGCCAGCAGTCCCAGCCGGGGGGTCCCCTACGAGCAGTACTTC.

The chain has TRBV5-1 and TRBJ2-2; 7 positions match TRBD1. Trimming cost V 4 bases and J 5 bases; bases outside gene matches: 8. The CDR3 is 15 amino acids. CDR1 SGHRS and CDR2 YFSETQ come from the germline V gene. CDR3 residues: CASSHRGPGTGELFF. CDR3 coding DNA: TGCGCCAGCAGCCATAGGGGGCCCGGGACCGGGGAGCTGTTTTTT. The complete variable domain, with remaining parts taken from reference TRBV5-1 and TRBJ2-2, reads KAGVTQTPRYLIKTRGQQVTLSCSPISGHRSVSWYQQTPGQGLQFLFEYFSETQRNKGNFPGRFSGRQFSNSRSEMNVSTLELGDSALYLCASSHRGPGTGELFFGEGSRLTVL.

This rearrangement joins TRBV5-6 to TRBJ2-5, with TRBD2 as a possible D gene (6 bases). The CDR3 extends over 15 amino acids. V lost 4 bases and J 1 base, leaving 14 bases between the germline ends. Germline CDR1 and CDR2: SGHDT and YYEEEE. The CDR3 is CASSHTGTPQETQYF. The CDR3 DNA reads TGTGCCAGCAGCCATACCGGGACTCCCCAAGAGACCCAGTACTTC.

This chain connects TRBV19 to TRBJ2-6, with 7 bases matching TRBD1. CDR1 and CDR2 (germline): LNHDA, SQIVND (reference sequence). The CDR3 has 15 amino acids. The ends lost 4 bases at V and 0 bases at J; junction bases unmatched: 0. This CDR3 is CASSNRGSGANVLTF. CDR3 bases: TGTGCCAGTAGTAACAGGGGCTCTGGGGCCAACGTCCTGACTTTC.

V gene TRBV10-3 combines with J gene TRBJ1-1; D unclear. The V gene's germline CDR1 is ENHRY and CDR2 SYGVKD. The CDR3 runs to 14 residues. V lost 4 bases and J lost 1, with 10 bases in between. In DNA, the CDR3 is TGTGCCATCAGTGGCCAGGTTGGGAACACTGAAGCTTTCTTT. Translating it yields CAISGQVGNTEAFF.

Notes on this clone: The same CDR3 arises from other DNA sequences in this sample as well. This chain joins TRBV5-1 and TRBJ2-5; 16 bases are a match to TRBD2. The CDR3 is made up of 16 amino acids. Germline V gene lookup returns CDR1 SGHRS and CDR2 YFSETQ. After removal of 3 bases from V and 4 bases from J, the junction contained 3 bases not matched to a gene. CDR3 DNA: TGCGCCAGCAGCTCGGGACTAGCGGGGGGGCGAGAGACCCAGTACTTC. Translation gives CASSSGLAGGRETQYF. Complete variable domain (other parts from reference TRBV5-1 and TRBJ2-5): KAGVTQTPRYLIKTRGQQVTLSCSPISGHRSVSWYQQTPGQGLQFLFEYFSETQRNKGNFPGRFSGRQFSNSRSEMNVSTLELGDSALYLCASSSGLAGGRETQYFGPGTRLLVL.

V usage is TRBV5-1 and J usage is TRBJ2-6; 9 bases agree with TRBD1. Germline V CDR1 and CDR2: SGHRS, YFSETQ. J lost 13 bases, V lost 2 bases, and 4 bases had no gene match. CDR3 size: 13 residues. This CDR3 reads CASSFLGQGVLTF. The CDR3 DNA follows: TGCGCCAGCAGCTTCCTGGGACAGGGAGTCCTGACTTTC.

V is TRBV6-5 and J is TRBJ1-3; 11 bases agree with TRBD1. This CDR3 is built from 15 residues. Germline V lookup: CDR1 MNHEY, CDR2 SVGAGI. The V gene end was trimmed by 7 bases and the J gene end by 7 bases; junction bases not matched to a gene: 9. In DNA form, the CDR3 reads TGTGCCAGCACCAGAAGCGGGACAGGGGGGAACACCATATATTTT. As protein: CASTRSGTGGNTIYF.

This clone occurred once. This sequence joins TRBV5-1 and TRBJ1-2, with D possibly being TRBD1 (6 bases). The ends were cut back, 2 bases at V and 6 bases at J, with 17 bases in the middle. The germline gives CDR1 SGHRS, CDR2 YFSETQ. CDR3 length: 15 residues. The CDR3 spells CASSLLGGPPDGYTF. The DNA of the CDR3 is TGCGCCAGCAGCTTATTGGGGGGCCCGCCGGATGGCTACACCTTC.

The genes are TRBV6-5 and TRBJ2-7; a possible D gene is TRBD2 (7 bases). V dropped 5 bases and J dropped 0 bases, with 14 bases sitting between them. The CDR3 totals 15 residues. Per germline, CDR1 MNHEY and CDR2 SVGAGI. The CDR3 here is CASSGGAGASYEQYF. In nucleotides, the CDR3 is TGTGCCAGCAGTGGAGGTGCGGGGGCCTCCTACGAGCAGTACTTC.

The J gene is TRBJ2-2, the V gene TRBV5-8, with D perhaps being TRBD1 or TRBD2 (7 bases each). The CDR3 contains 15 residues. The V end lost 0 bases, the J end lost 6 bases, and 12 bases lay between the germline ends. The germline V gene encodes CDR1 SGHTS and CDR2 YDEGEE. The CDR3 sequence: CASSLAQGGAGELFF. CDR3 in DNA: TGTGCCAGCAGCTTGGCCCAGGGGGGGGCCGGGGAGCTGTTTTTT.

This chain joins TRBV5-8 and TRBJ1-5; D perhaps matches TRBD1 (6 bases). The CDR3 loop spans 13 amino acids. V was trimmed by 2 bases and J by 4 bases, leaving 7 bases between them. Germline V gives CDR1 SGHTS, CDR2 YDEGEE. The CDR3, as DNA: TGTGCCAGCAGCTTACAGGGAAATCAGCCCCAGCATTTT. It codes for CASSLQGNQPQHF.

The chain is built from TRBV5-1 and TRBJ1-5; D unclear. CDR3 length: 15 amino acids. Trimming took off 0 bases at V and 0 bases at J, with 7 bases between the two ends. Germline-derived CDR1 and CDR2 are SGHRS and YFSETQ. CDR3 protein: CASSLAGYSNQPQHF. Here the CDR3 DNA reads TGCGCCAGCAGCTTGGCGGGTTATAGCAATCAGCCCCAGCATTTT. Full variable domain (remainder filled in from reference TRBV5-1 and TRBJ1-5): KAGVTQTPRYLIKTRGQQVTLSCSPISGHRSVSWYQQTPGQGLQFLFEYFSETQRNKGNFPGRFSGRQFSNSRSEMNVSTLELGDSALYLCASSLAGYSNQPQHFGDGTRLSIL.

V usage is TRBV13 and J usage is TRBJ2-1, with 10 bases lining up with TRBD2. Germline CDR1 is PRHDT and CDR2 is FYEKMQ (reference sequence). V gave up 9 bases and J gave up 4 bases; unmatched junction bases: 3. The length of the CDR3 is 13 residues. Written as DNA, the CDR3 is TGTGCCAGTAGGACTAGCGGTTACAATGAGCAGTTCTTC. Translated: CASRTSGYNEQFF.

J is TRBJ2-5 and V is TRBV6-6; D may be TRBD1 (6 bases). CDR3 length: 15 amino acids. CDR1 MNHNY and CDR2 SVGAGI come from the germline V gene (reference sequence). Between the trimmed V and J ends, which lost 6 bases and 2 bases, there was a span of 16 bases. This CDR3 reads CASSQSRGQQETQYF. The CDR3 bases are TGTGCCAGCAGCCAGTCGCGAGGACAGCAAGAGACCCAGTACTTC.

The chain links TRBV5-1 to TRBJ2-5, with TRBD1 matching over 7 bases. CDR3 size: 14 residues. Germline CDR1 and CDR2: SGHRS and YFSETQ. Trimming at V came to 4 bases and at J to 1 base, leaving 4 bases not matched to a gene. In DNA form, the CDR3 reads TGCGCCAGCAGCCTGGGACAGTTCCAAGAGACCCAGTACTTC. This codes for CASSLGQFQETQYF.

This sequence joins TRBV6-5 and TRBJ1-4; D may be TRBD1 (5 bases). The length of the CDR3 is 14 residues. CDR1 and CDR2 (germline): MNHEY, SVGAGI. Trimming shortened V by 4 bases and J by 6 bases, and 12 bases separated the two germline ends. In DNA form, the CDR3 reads TGTGCCAGCAGTTCGCTGAGGGGTGATGAAAAACTGTTTTTT. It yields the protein CASSSLRGDEKLFF.

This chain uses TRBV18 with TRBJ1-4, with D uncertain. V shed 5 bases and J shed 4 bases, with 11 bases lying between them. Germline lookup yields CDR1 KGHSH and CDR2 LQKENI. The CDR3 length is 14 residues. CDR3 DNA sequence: TGTGCCAGCTCAGTAGTACAGTATAATGAAAAACTGTTTTTT. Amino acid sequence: CASSVVQYNEKLFF.

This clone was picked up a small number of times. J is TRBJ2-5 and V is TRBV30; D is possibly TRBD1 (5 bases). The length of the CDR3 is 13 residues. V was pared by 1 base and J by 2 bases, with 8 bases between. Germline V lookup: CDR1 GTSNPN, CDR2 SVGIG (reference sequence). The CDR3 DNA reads TGTGCCTGGAGTGAAGGGGCACAAGAGACCCAGTACTTC. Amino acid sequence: CAWSEGAQETQYF.

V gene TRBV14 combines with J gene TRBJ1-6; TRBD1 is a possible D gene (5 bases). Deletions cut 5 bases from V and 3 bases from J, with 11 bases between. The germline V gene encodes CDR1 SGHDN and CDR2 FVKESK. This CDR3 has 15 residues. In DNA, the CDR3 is TGTGCCAGCAGCGACGGGACCGGCTATAATTCACCCCTCCACTTT. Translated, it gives CASSDGTGYNSPLHF.

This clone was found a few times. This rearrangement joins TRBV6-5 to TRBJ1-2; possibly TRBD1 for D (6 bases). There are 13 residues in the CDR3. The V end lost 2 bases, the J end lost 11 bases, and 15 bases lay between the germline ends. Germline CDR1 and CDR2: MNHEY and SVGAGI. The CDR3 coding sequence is TGTGCCAGCAGTTACAACAGGGAGGCACCATACACCTTC. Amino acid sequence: CASSYNREAPYTF.

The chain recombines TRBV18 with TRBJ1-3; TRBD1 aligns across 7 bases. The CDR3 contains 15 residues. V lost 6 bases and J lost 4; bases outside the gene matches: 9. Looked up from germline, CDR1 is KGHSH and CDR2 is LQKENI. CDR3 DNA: TGTGCCAGCTCTCCCCGACAGGGCTCAGGAAACACCATATATTTT. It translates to CASSPRQGSGNTIYF. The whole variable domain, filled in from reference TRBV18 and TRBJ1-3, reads NAGVMQNPRHLVRRRGQEARLRCSPMKGHSHVYWYRQLPEEGLKFMVYLQKENIIDESGMPKERFSAEFPKEGPSILRIQQVVRGDSAAYFCASSPRQGSGNTIYFGEGSWLTVV.

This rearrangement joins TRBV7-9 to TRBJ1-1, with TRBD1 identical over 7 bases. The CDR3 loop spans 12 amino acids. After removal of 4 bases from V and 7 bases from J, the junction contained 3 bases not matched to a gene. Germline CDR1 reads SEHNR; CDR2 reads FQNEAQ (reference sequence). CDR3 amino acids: CASSWGQNEAFF. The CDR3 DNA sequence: TGTGCCAGCAGCTGGGGACAGAATGAAGCTTTCTTT. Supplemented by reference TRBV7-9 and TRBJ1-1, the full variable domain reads DTGVSQNPRHKITKRGQNVTFRCDPISEHNRLYWYRQTLGQGPEFLTYFQNEAQLEKSRLLSDRFSAERPKGSFSTLEIQRTEQGDSAMYLCASSWGQNEAFFGQGTRLTVV.

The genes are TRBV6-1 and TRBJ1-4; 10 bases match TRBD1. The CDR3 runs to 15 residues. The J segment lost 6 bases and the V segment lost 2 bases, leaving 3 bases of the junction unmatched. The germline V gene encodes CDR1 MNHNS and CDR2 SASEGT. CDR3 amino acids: CASSELTGGYEKLFF. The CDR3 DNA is TGTGCCAGCAGTGAACTGACAGGGGGCTATGAAAAACTGTTTTTT.